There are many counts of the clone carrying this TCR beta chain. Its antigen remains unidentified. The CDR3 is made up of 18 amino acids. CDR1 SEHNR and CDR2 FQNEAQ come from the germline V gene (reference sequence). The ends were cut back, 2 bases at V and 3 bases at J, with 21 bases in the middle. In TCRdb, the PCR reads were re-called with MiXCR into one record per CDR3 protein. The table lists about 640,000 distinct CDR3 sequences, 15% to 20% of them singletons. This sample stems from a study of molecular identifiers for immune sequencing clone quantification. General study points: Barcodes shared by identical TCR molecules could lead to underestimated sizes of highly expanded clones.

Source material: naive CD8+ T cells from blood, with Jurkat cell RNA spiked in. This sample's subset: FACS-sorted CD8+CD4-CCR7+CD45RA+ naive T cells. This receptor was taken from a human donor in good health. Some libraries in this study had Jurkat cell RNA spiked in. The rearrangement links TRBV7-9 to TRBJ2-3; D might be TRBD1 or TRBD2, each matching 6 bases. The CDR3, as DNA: TGTGCCAGCAGCTTATCATCGGGGGCCCCCTCTCTAACAGATACGCAGTATTTT. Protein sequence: CASSLSSGAPSLTDTQYF. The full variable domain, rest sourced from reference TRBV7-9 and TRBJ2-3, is DTGVSQNPRHKITKRGQNVTFRCDPISEHNRLYWYRQTLGQGPEFLTYFQNEAQLEKSRLLSDRFSAERPKGSFSTLEIQRTEQGDSAMYLCASSLSSGAPSLTDTQYFGPGTRLTVL.